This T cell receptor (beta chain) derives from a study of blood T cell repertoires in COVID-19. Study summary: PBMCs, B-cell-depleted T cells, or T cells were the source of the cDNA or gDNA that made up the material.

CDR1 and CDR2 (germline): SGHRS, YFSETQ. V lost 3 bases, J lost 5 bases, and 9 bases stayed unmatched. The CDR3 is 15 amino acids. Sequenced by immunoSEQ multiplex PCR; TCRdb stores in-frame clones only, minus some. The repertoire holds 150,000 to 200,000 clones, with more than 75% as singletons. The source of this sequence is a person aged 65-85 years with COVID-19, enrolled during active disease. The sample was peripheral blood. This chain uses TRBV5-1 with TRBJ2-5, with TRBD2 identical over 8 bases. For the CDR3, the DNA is TGCGCCAGCAGCTCCTTTAGCGGGATTGGGGAGACCCAGTACTTC. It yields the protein CASSSFSGIGETQYF. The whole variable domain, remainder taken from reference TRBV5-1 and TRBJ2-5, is KAGVTQTPRYLIKTRGQQVTLSCSPISGHRSVSWYQQTPGQGLQFLFEYFSETQRNKGNFPGRFSGRQFSNSRSEMNVSTLELGDSALYLCASSSFSGIGETQYFGPGTRLLVL.